These T cell receptor beta chains were read from a single sample in a study of T-cell reconstitution after alpha-beta-depleted transplantation in children. MiXCR, applied by TCRdb to the PCR reads, yields one record per CDR3 protein. The sample consists of 230,000 or so distinct CDR3 sequences, around 12% of them appearing once. The sequences come from PBMCs from the stem cell graft donor, collected from the stem cell graft. All receptors derive from a human donor who donated a stem cell graft to a child with acute lymphoblastic leukemia. Both conserved end residues are part of each CDR3. The D gene is left open where the match is weak. Not every row has a clone size; where given, it reads once, few, many or a size class.

j_call: TRBJ2-1; d_call: NA; v_call: TRBV9; clone_size: NA; cdr3_nt: TGTGCCAGCAGCGCCAGGACAGTCCCGAGCTCCTACAATGAGCAGTTCTTC; cdr3_aa: CASSARTVPSSYNEQFF
j_call: TRBJ1-1; d_call: NA; v_call: TRBV5-4; clone_size: NA; cdr3_nt: TGTGCCAGCAGCTTATGGCATTCGAGAACTGAAGCTTTCTTT; cdr3_aa: CASSLWHSRTEAFF
j_call: TRBJ2-2; d_call: TRBD2; v_call: TRBV20-1; clone_size: NA; cdr3_nt: TGCAGTGCTAGAGATCAGAGCCTAGCGGGGGACACCGGGGAGCTGTTTTTT; cdr3_aa: CSARDQSLAGDTGELFF
j_call: TRBJ2-1; d_call: NA; v_call: TRBV12-3/TRBV12-4; clone_size: many; cdr3_nt: TGTGCCAGCAGCCTAGGGGAGTACAATGAGCAGTTCTTC; cdr3_aa: CASSLGEYNEQFF
j_call: TRBJ2-7; d_call: NA; v_call: TRBV7-2; clone_size: once; cdr3_nt: TGTGCCAGCTCACCACTCGATAGCTACCACGAGCAGTACTTC; cdr3_aa: CASSPLDSYHEQYF
j_call: TRBJ1-1; d_call: NA; v_call: TRBV6-6; clone_size: many; cdr3_nt: TGTGCCGCGGGGGAGGGGGTTGGCACTGAAGCTTTCTTT; cdr3_aa: CAAGEGVGTEAFF
j_call: TRBJ2-7; d_call: NA; v_call: TRBV12-3/TRBV12-4; clone_size: many; cdr3_nt: TGTGCCAGCAGTTTGACGGGTACAGGGCTCGAGCAGTACTTC; cdr3_aa: CASSLTGTGLEQYF
j_call: TRBJ2-1; d_call: NA; v_call: TRBV7-9; clone_size: NA; cdr3_nt: TGTGCCAGCAGCTTAACTTCCTCCTACAATGAGCAGTTCTTC; cdr3_aa: CASSLTSSYNEQFF
j_call: TRBJ2-3; d_call: NA; v_call: TRBV10-3; clone_size: many; cdr3_nt: TGTGCCATCAGTGACTGGCAGGACACAGATACGCAGTATTTT; cdr3_aa: CAISDWQDTDTQYF
j_call: TRBJ1-5; d_call: NA; v_call: TRBV28; clone_size: many; cdr3_nt: TGTGCCAGCAACCGCGGGACGCAGAATCAGCCCCAGCATTTT; cdr3_aa: CASNRGTQNQPQHF
j_call: TRBJ1-5; d_call: NA; v_call: TRBV6-2/TRBV6-3; clone_size: many; cdr3_nt: TGTGCCAGCAGTTACTCGAGAACAGTCAATCAGCCCCAGCATTTT; cdr3_aa: CASSYSRTVNQPQHF
j_call: TRBJ2-7; d_call: NA; v_call: TRBV5-1; clone_size: many; cdr3_nt: TGCGCCAGCAGCGGGGGGAGTGAATTCTACGAGCAGTACTTC; cdr3_aa: CASSGGSEFYEQYF
j_call: TRBJ2-4; d_call: NA; v_call: TRBV10-2; clone_size: many; cdr3_nt: TGCGCCAGCAGTGAATCCGCATACCGGTACTTC; cdr3_aa: CASSESAYRYF
j_call: TRBJ2-5; d_call: TRBD2; v_call: TRBV5-1; clone_size: NA; cdr3_nt: TGCGCCAGCAGCTTGCGGCGGGAGGGGAGTGCGGCCCAGTACTTC; cdr3_aa: CASSLRREGSAAQYF
j_call: TRBJ1-3; d_call: NA; v_call: TRBV6-5; clone_size: many; cdr3_nt: TGTGCCAGCAGTTCCCTCAGGGCGAGGGGAAACACCATATATTTT; cdr3_aa: CASSSLRARGNTIYF
j_call: TRBJ2-7; d_call: TRBD2; v_call: TRBV10-3; clone_size: many; cdr3_nt: TGTGCCATCAGTGAGTCGCCTAGCGGGAGAACCTCCTACGAGCAGTACTTC; cdr3_aa: CAISESPSGRTSYEQYF
j_call: TRBJ2-1; d_call: TRBD2; v_call: TRBV20-1; clone_size: many; cdr3_nt: TGCAGTGCTAGAGGAACTAGCGGGAGGACGTACAATGAGCAGTTCTTC; cdr3_aa: CSARGTSGRTYNEQFF
j_call: TRBJ2-7; d_call: NA; v_call: TRBV27; clone_size: NA; cdr3_nt: TGTGCCAGCAGTCCCTCCCGGCAGGGTATCTACAATGAGCAGTACTTC; cdr3_aa: CASSPSRQGIYNEQYF
j_call: TRBJ1-3; d_call: TRBD1; v_call: TRBV7-2; clone_size: many; cdr3_nt: TGTGCCAGCAGCCAGGGACAGAGCCCTGGAAACACCATATATTTT; cdr3_aa: CASSQGQSPGNTIYF
j_call: TRBJ2-1; d_call: TRBD2; v_call: TRBV6-1; clone_size: many; cdr3_nt: TGTGCCAGCAGTAGAGCGGGGCCGGGGAATGAGCAGTTCTTC; cdr3_aa: CASSRAGPGNEQFF
j_call: TRBJ1-5; d_call: NA; v_call: TRBV7-2; clone_size: many; cdr3_nt: TGTGCCAGCAGCTTAGGGGGGCCCCAGCCCCAGCATTTT; cdr3_aa: CASSLGGPQPQHF
j_call: TRBJ1-1; d_call: NA; v_call: TRBV6-2/TRBV6-3; clone_size: few; cdr3_nt: TGTGCCAGCAGATTCTACCCGCTTGAAGCTTTCTTT; cdr3_aa: CASRFYPLEAFF
j_call: TRBJ2-3; d_call: TRBD1; v_call: TRBV29-1; clone_size: many; cdr3_nt: TGCAGCCAACAGGGGTTGAGCACAGATACGCAGTATTTT; cdr3_aa: CSQQGLSTDTQYF
j_call: TRBJ1-5; d_call: NA; v_call: TRBV7-2; clone_size: many; cdr3_nt: TGTGCCAGCAGCTCCCTCTTTAATCAGCCCCAGCATTTT; cdr3_aa: CASSSLFNQPQHF
j_call: TRBJ2-5; d_call: NA; v_call: TRBV7-2; clone_size: many; cdr3_nt: TGTGCCAGCAGCTTAGGTGCAGGCTGGGGCCAAGAGACCCAGTACTTC; cdr3_aa: CASSLGAGWGQETQYF
j_call: TRBJ1-2; d_call: NA; v_call: TRBV5-1; clone_size: many; cdr3_nt: TGCGCCAGCAGCAATCCGGGCCACGAAGTATATGGCTACACCTTC; cdr3_aa: CASSNPGHEVYGYTF
j_call: TRBJ1-1; d_call: NA; v_call: TRBV6-5; clone_size: NA; cdr3_nt: TGTGCCAGCAATTTCCCGGGGGGGGGCGTTGAAGCTTTCTTT; cdr3_aa: CASNFPGGGVEAFF
j_call: TRBJ2-1; d_call: TRBD2; v_call: TRBV7-3; clone_size: many; cdr3_nt: TGTGCCAGCAGCTGGGGACTAGCGAGCTCCTACAATGAGCAGTTCTTC; cdr3_aa: CASSWGLASSYNEQFF
j_call: TRBJ2-5; d_call: NA; v_call: TRBV20-1; clone_size: many; cdr3_nt: TGCAGTGCTAGTAGGGGCAGACAAGAGACCCAGTACTTC; cdr3_aa: CSASRGRQETQYF
j_call: TRBJ1-5; d_call: NA; v_call: TRBV19; clone_size: many; cdr3_nt: TGTGCCAGTAGTATAGATACACTATATCAGCCCCAGCATTTT; cdr3_aa: CASSIDTLYQPQHF
j_call: TRBJ2-7; d_call: NA; v_call: TRBV6-5; clone_size: many; cdr3_nt: TGTGCCAGCAGTTACTCTCCCGGGGGCTACGAGCAGTACTTC; cdr3_aa: CASSYSPGGYEQYF
j_call: TRBJ1-5; d_call: NA; v_call: TRBV6-1; clone_size: many; cdr3_nt: TGTGCCAGCACCAGGGGCCAGGGTCAGCCCCAGCATTTT; cdr3_aa: CASTRGQGQPQHF
j_call: TRBJ1-6; d_call: NA; v_call: TRBV5-6; clone_size: many; cdr3_nt: TGTGCCAGCAGCTTGTGGGGTTCCAGGAATTCACCCCTCCACTTT; cdr3_aa: CASSLWGSRNSPLHF
j_call: TRBJ2-1; d_call: TRBD2; v_call: TRBV20-1; clone_size: many; cdr3_nt: TGCAGTGCTAGAGATGAAAAGCGGGGTTACTACAATGAGCAGTTCTTC; cdr3_aa: CSARDEKRGYYNEQFF
j_call: TRBJ1-5; d_call: NA; v_call: TRBV12-3/TRBV12-4; clone_size: many; cdr3_nt: TGTGCCAGCAGTTTAGGTGGTGGGATTTTCAATCAGCCCCAGCATTTT; cdr3_aa: CASSLGGGIFNQPQHF
j_call: TRBJ2-5; d_call: NA; v_call: TRBV18; clone_size: many; cdr3_nt: TGTGCCAGCTCACCACCCAGCCAAGAGACCCAGTACTTC; cdr3_aa: CASSPPSQETQYF
j_call: TRBJ2-2; d_call: NA; v_call: TRBV5-1; clone_size: few; cdr3_nt: TGCGCCAGCAGCGGGCCCTCGGACAAGCCAAACACCGGGGAGCTGTTTTTT; cdr3_aa: CASSGPSDKPNTGELFF
j_call: TRBJ1-2; d_call: NA; v_call: TRBV4-1; clone_size: few; cdr3_nt: TGCGCCAGCAGTGGACGGGCCCTCTATGGCTACACCTTC; cdr3_aa: CASSGRALYGYTF
j_call: TRBJ1-2; d_call: NA; v_call: TRBV2; clone_size: many; cdr3_nt: TGTGCCAGCAGTGCGGTAGGGTACGATGGCTACACCTTC; cdr3_aa: CASSAVGYDGYTF
j_call: TRBJ2-3; d_call: NA; v_call: TRBV29-1; clone_size: many; cdr3_nt: TGCAGCGCCGCTTTTCGGGGAAATACGCAGTATTTT; cdr3_aa: CSAAFRGNTQYF
j_call: TRBJ1-5; d_call: NA; v_call: TRBV6-1; clone_size: many; cdr3_nt: TGTGCCAGCAGTGGGGACGGGCCCAATCAGCCCCAGCATTTT; cdr3_aa: CASSGDGPNQPQHF